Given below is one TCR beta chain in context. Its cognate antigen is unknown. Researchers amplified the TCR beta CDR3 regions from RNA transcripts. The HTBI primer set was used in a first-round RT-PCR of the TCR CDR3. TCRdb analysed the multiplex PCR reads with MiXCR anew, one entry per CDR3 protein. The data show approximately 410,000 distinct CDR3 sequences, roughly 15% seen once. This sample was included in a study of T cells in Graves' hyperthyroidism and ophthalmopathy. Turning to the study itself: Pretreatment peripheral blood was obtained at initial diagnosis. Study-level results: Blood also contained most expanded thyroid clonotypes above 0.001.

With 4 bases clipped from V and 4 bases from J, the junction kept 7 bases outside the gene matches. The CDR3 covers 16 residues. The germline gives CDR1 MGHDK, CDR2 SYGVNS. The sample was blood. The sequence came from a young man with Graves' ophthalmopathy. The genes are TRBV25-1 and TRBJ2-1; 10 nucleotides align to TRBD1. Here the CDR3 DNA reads TGTGCCAGCAGTGGGGGGCTGGGACAGGGGTACAATGAGCAGTTCTTC. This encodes CASSGGLGQGYNEQFF.